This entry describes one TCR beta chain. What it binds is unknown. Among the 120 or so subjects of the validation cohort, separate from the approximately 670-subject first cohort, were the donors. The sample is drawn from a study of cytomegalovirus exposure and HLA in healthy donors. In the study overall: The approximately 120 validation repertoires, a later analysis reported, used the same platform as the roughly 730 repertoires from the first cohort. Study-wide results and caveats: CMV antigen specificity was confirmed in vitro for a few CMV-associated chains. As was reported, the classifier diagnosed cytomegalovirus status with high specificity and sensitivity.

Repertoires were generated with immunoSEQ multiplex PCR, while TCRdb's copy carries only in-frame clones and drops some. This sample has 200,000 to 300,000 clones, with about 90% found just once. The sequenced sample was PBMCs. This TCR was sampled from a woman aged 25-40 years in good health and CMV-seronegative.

The CDR3 nucleotides are TGTGCCAGCAGCATCTCCGGGACAGGGTGGGGGGTGAACACTGAAGCTTTCTTT. It specifies CASSISGTGWGVNTEAFF. This chain connects TRBV7-8 to TRBJ1-1; 9 nucleotides line up with TRBD1. With 5 bases clipped from V and 0 bases from J, the junction kept 13 bases outside the gene matches. CDR3 length: 18 residues. CDR1 is SGHVS, CDR2 FQNEAQ, per germline.